These T cell receptor beta chains were read from a single sample in a study of post-analysis software for immune sequencing data. TCRdb recomputed calls from the PCR reads with MiXCR, one row per CDR3 protein. The table lists hundreds of thousands of distinct CDR3 sequences, approximately 38% of them singletons, with about 7.6% in the top ten. The material sequenced was blood. Source of these receptors: a girl aged 2 to 9 with multiple sclerosis. Each CDR3 is given with its conserved first and last residue. Fields, in order: CDR3 DNA, CDR3 protein, clone size, J gene, D gene, V gene. D genes are given only for firm matches. Clone size is stated in some rows and not others, as once, few, many or a class when expanded.

cdr3_nt: TGTGCCAGCAGCTTGGAAAGGACACTCTCCTACGAGCAGTACTTC
cdr3_aa: CASSLERTLSYEQYF
clone_size: -
j_call: TRBJ2-7
d_call: -
v_call: TRBV5-5

cdr3_nt: TGCGCCAGCAGCTTGCAGGCTAGCGCAAGCTCCTACAATGGGCAGTTCTTC
cdr3_aa: CASSLQASASSYNGQFF
clone_size: -
j_call: TRBJ2-1
d_call: -
v_call: TRBV5-1

cdr3_nt: TGTGCCAGCAGTTACAAGGGAAGCTACGAGCAGTACTTC
cdr3_aa: CASSYKGSYEQYF
clone_size: few
j_call: TRBJ2-7
d_call: -
v_call: TRBV6-2/TRBV6-3

cdr3_nt: TGTGCCAGCAGTTACCGGGACAGGGGCCCCTACTATGGCTACACCTTC
cdr3_aa: CASSYRDRGPYYGYTF
clone_size: -
j_call: TRBJ1-2
d_call: TRBD1
v_call: TRBV6-6

cdr3_nt: TGCGCCAGCAGCCTCACTCCCCAGCGGGACATACTCTACGAGCAGTACTTC
cdr3_aa: CASSLTPQRDILYEQYF
clone_size: many
j_call: TRBJ2-7
d_call: -
v_call: TRBV4-1

cdr3_nt: TGCAGCGTAGGACGGGACAGGATTGTAGAGACCCAGTACTTC
cdr3_aa: CSVGRDRIVETQYF
clone_size: many
j_call: TRBJ2-5
d_call: TRBD1
v_call: TRBV29-1

cdr3_nt: TGTGCCAGCAGCCAAGTGGAGAACGAGCAGTACTTC
cdr3_aa: CASSQVENEQYF
clone_size: -
j_call: TRBJ2-7
d_call: -
v_call: TRBV3-1

cdr3_nt: TGTGCCAGCAGCAAGGGGTGGCGTCAGCCCCAGCATTTT
cdr3_aa: CASSKGWRQPQHF
clone_size: few
j_call: TRBJ1-5
d_call: -
v_call: TRBV5-6

cdr3_nt: TGTGCCAGCAGTTTGGGGATTGAGTACGAGCAGTACTTC
cdr3_aa: CASSLGIEYEQYF
clone_size: -
j_call: TRBJ2-7
d_call: -
v_call: TRBV28

cdr3_nt: TGTGCCTCGCGTCGGCCCGGGACAGGGCTTGGCTACACCTTC
cdr3_aa: CASRRPGTGLGYTF
clone_size: -
j_call: TRBJ1-2
d_call: TRBD1
v_call: TRBV9

cdr3_nt: TGTGCCAGCGGGACACAGGGGGCAGACACTGAAGCTTTCTTT
cdr3_aa: CASGTQGADTEAFF
clone_size: -
j_call: TRBJ1-1
d_call: TRBD1
v_call: TRBV27

cdr3_nt: TGTGCCAGCAGCCTACTTGAGACTAGCGGGAGTAATGAGCAGTTCTTC
cdr3_aa: CASSLLETSGSNEQFF
clone_size: -
j_call: TRBJ2-1
d_call: TRBD2
v_call: TRBV28

cdr3_nt: TGTGCCAGCAGTTCGCCGGCGAATAGCGGGGGAACTAGCACAGATACGCAGTATTTT
cdr3_aa: CASSSPANSGGTSTDTQYF
clone_size: -
j_call: TRBJ2-3
d_call: TRBD2
v_call: TRBV7-2

cdr3_nt: TGCGCCAGCAGCTTGGGTCCTAGCGGACCCTACGAGCAGTACTTC
cdr3_aa: CASSLGPSGPYEQYF
clone_size: -
j_call: TRBJ2-7
d_call: TRBD2
v_call: TRBV5-1

cdr3_nt: TGTGCCAGCTGCTTAGGTCGGCTAGCGGGAGACCTTTACAATGAGCAGTTCTTC
cdr3_aa: CASCLGRLAGDLYNEQFF
clone_size: once
j_call: TRBJ2-1
d_call: TRBD2
v_call: TRBV7-2

cdr3_nt: TGTGCCAGCACCAAGAGGACTAGCGGGGGGGGGACCCAGTACTTC
cdr3_aa: CASTKRTSGGGTQYF
clone_size: -
j_call: TRBJ2-5
d_call: TRBD2
v_call: TRBV7-2

cdr3_nt: TGCAGTGCTACGACTAGCACAGATACGCAGTATTTT
cdr3_aa: CSATTSTDTQYF
clone_size: few
j_call: TRBJ2-3
d_call: -
v_call: TRBV20-1

cdr3_nt: TGCAGTGCGAGTTATTTGGACAGACGCACAGATACGCAGTATTTT
cdr3_aa: CSASYLDRRTDTQYF
clone_size: -
j_call: TRBJ2-3
d_call: -
v_call: TRBV20-1

cdr3_nt: TGTGCCAGCAGTGAAGGGGGGACAGGGGACTACGAGCAGTACTTC
cdr3_aa: CASSEGGTGDYEQYF
clone_size: -
j_call: TRBJ2-7
d_call: TRBD1
v_call: TRBV6-1

cdr3_nt: TGTGCCAGCAGTCCCCGGGACAGGGGGGAAAATGAGCAGTTCTTC
cdr3_aa: CASSPRDRGENEQFF
clone_size: -
j_call: TRBJ2-1
d_call: TRBD1
v_call: TRBV12-3/TRBV12-4

cdr3_nt: TGTGCCAGCAGCCAACTCCGACGAGATACGCAGTATTTT
cdr3_aa: CASSQLRRDTQYF
clone_size: few
j_call: TRBJ2-3
d_call: -
v_call: TRBV14

cdr3_nt: TGTGCCAGCAGGCTAACAGGGTTGTACGAGACCCAGTACTTC
cdr3_aa: CASRLTGLYETQYF
clone_size: -
j_call: TRBJ2-5
d_call: -
v_call: TRBV27

cdr3_nt: TGCGCCAGCAGCCAAGGGGCCGGGCGAACGGTTGAGCAGTTCTTC
cdr3_aa: CASSQGAGRTVEQFF
clone_size: -
j_call: TRBJ2-1
d_call: -
v_call: TRBV4-1

cdr3_nt: TGTGCCATCAGTGTAGGGGTTGAGTACGAGCAGTACTTC
cdr3_aa: CAISVGVEYEQYF
clone_size: few
j_call: TRBJ2-7
d_call: -
v_call: TRBV10-3

cdr3_nt: TGTGCCATCAGTCCGGGACTCAGAGGGGAGACCCAGTACTTC
cdr3_aa: CAISPGLRGETQYF
clone_size: few
j_call: TRBJ2-5
d_call: -
v_call: TRBV10-3

cdr3_nt: TGCAGTGCTTTAGGGGGATTAGCCAAAAACATTCAGTACTTC
cdr3_aa: CSALGGLAKNIQYF
clone_size: -
j_call: TRBJ2-4
d_call: -
v_call: TRBV20-1

cdr3_nt: TGTGCCAGCAGCTTGGTCTTCATCGGGAGTTCTAACTATGGCTACACCTTC
cdr3_aa: CASSLVFIGSSNYGYTF
clone_size: few
j_call: TRBJ1-2
d_call: -
v_call: TRBV5-6

cdr3_nt: TGTGCCAGCAGTCCCACGGGGCAGGGATCCGAGCAGTACTTC
cdr3_aa: CASSPTGQGSEQYF
clone_size: -
j_call: TRBJ2-7
d_call: -
v_call: TRBV27

cdr3_nt: TGTGCCACCAGCAAATTTTCCGGGGAGAACTATGGCTACACCTTC
cdr3_aa: CATSKFSGENYGYTF
clone_size: -
j_call: TRBJ1-2
d_call: -
v_call: TRBV15

cdr3_nt: TGTGCCACCTCCGGCAAGGGAACAGATACGCAGTATTTT
cdr3_aa: CATSGKGTDTQYF
clone_size: once
j_call: TRBJ2-3
d_call: -
v_call: TRBV6-6

cdr3_nt: TGCGCCAGCAGCAATTCAGGCAATCAGCCCCAGCATTTT
cdr3_aa: CASSNSGNQPQHF
clone_size: -
j_call: TRBJ1-5
d_call: -
v_call: TRBV10-1

cdr3_nt: TGCAGTTTTCTTAGCGGCCTCAGCTCTCTCAATGAGCAGTTCTTC
cdr3_aa: CSFLSGLSSLNEQFF
clone_size: -
j_call: TRBJ2-1
d_call: -
v_call: TRBV20-1

cdr3_nt: TGTGCCAGCACTGGGACTAGCGTTAGACCAGATACGCAGTATTTT
cdr3_aa: CASTGTSVRPDTQYF
clone_size: -
j_call: TRBJ2-3
d_call: TRBD2
v_call: TRBV28

cdr3_nt: TGTGCCATCAGTGAGTCCTTGGGGGACATGGCCTATGGCTACACCTTC
cdr3_aa: CAISESLGDMAYGYTF
clone_size: -
j_call: TRBJ1-2
d_call: -
v_call: TRBV10-3

cdr3_nt: TGCAGTGCTTCATTAAGGACTAGCGGGAGAATGCGGACAGATACGCAGTATTTT
cdr3_aa: CSASLRTSGRMRTDTQYF
clone_size: -
j_call: TRBJ2-3
d_call: TRBD2
v_call: TRBV20-1

cdr3_nt: TGCAGTGCTAGAGATCAGGTGGACGTAGATACTGAAGCTTTCTTT
cdr3_aa: CSARDQVDVDTEAFF
clone_size: -
j_call: TRBJ1-1
d_call: -
v_call: TRBV20-1

cdr3_nt: TGCGCCAGCAGCTCACGGGCCGGAAGCACAGATACGCAGTATTTT
cdr3_aa: CASSSRAGSTDTQYF
clone_size: many
j_call: TRBJ2-3
d_call: -
v_call: TRBV4-1

cdr3_nt: TGCAGCGCAACAATCCGGGAGAAATCCTACAATGAGCAGTTCTTC
cdr3_aa: CSATIREKSYNEQFF
clone_size: few
j_call: TRBJ2-1
d_call: -
v_call: TRBV29-1

cdr3_nt: TGCGCCAGCAGCTTTCTAGCGGGGGGGCCCCCGGATACGCAGTATTTT
cdr3_aa: CASSFLAGGPPDTQYF
clone_size: -
j_call: TRBJ2-3
d_call: TRBD2
v_call: TRBV5-1

cdr3_nt: TGTGCCAGCGGTGGGACAGTGGCCTACGAGCAGTACTTC
cdr3_aa: CASGGTVAYEQYF
clone_size: -
j_call: TRBJ2-7
d_call: TRBD1
v_call: TRBV2

cdr3_nt: TGCGCCAGCAGCCAAGAATGGCGGAACACTGAAGCTTTCTTT
cdr3_aa: CASSQEWRNTEAFF
clone_size: few
j_call: TRBJ1-1
d_call: -
v_call: TRBV4-3

cdr3_nt: TGTGCCAGCTCACCACCAGTGGGACTAGGGGGGAAGAATGAGCAGTTCTTC
cdr3_aa: CASSPPVGLGGKNEQFF
clone_size: -
j_call: TRBJ2-1
d_call: TRBD2
v_call: TRBV18